This T cell receptor (beta chain) comes out of a study of cytomegalovirus exposure and HLA in healthy donors. As for the study in general: Previous work identified 100 million or so unique TCR beta sequences from roughly 180 million T cells. Study-wide points: As a later analysis revealed, most CMV-associated TCR beta chains appeared HLA-restricted.

With regard to this clone: What it recognizes is unknown.

The PCR ran on 60 Vbeta and 13 Jbeta primers. The method was immunoSEQ multiplex PCR; TCRdb's version includes in-frame clones alone and lacks a portion of them. The data contain some 150,000 clones, roughly 79% of them seen just once; the ten biggest clones take up around 1%. CDR3 length equals 16 residues. Per germline, CDR1 SGHAT and CDR2 FQNNGV. With 5 bases clipped from V and 3 bases from J, the junction kept 6 bases outside the gene matches. The material sequenced was PBMCs. The clonotype originates from a male donor in good health and CMV-seronegative. This chain connects TRBV11-2 to TRBJ2-1, with 11 bases aligning to TRBD2. This chain's CDR3 is CASSARLAGIYNEQFF. The DNA for the CDR3 is TGTGCCAGCAGCGCGCGACTAGCGGGGATCTACAATGAGCAGTTCTTC.